This TCR beta chain emerged from a study of PD-L1 blockade in urothelial cancer. At the level of the study: In 2014 therapy began: atezolizumab 1,200 mg intravenously every 3 weeks. Researchers found blood samples held a median of approximately 150,000 T cells.

This clone has more than one count but fewer than ten. Germline V gives CDR1 MNHEY, CDR2 SVGAGI. With 6 bases clipped from V and 3 bases from J, the junction kept 6 bases outside the gene matches. CDR3 size: 15 residues. Repertoires were generated with immunoSEQ multiplex PCR, while TCRdb's copy carries only in-frame clones and drops some. The sample holds more than 45,000 clones, approximately 89% seen once. The V call is TRBV6-5, the J call TRBJ1-3; 9 bases match TRBD1. The sequence was collected from a man older than 75 with urothelial cancer. The specimen comprised PBMCs, sampled around atezolizumab (anti-PD-L1) treatment. CDR3 nucleotide sequence: TGTGCCAGCAGGCGACAGGGGGTGGGTGGAAACACCATATATTTT. Translated: CASRRQGVGGNTIYF.